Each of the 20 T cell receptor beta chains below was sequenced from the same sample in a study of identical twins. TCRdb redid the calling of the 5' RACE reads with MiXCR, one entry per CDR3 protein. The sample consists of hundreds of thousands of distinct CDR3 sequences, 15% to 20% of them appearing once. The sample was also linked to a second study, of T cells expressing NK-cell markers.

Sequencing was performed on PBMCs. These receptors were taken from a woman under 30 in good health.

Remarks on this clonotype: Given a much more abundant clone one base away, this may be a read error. CDR3 amino acids: CASGQNRWNEQFF. In nucleotides, the CDR3 is TGCGCCAGCGGCCAAAACAGATGGAATGAGCAGTTCTTC. The rearrangement links TRBV5-1 to TRBJ2-1, with D uncertain. Looked up from germline, CDR1 is SGHRS and CDR2 is YFSETQ. This CDR3 is built from 13 residues. V was clipped by 7 bases and J by 7 bases, with 15 bases between them.

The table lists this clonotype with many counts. CDR3 amino acids: CAIRGTGDNEQFF. CDR3 nucleotides: TGTGCCATCAGGGGGACAGGCGACAATGAGCAGTTCTTC. The rearrangement uses TRBV10-3 and TRBJ2-1; TRBD1 agrees at 8 bases. The CDR3 length is 13 residues. Germline assignment: CDR1 ENHRY and CDR2 SYGVKD. V trimming: 6 bases; J trimming: 5 bases; junction bases outside the gene matches: 3.

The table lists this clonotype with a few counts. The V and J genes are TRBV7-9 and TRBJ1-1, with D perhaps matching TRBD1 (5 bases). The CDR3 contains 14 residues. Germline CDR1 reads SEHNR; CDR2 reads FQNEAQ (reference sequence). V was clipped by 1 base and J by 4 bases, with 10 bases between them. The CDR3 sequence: CASSLGSRATEAFF. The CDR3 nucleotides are TGTGCCAGCAGCTTAGGCTCCAGGGCCACTGAAGCTTTCTTT.

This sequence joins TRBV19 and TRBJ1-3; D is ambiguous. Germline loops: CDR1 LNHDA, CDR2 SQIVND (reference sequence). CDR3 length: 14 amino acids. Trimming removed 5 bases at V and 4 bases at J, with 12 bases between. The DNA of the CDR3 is TGTGCCAGTAGTTCGCCCCGCTGGGGAAACACCATATATTTT. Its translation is CASSSPRWGNTIYF.

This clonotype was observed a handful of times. In nucleotides, the CDR3 is TGTGCCAGCAGCGTCGTGGAGACCCAGTACTTC. As protein: CASSVVETQYF. The rearrangement joins TRBV12-3 or TRBV12-4 to TRBJ2-5, with D unresolved. Between the trimmed V and J ends, which lost 6 bases and 5 bases, there was a span of 7 bases. This CDR3 has 11 residues.

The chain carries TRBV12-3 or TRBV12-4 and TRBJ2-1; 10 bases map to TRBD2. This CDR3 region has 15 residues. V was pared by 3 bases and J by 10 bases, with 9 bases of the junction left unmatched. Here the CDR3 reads CASSLSAGGLWEQFF. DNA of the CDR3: TGTGCCAGCAGTTTGTCAGCGGGGGGGCTTTGGGAGCAGTTCTTC.

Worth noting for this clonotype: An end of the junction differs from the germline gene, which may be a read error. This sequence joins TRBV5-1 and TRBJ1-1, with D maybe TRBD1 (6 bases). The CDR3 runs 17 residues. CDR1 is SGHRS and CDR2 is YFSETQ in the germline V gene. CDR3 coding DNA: TGTGCCAGCAGCCAGCCGCCGGGACATCTCCCTTCCGAAGGAGCTTTCTTT. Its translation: CASSQPPGHLPSEGAFF.

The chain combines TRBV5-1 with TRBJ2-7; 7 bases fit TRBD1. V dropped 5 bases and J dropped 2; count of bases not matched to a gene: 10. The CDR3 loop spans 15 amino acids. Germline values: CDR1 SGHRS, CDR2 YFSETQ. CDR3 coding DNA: TGCGCCAGCAGTTTTCGACAGGGCTTACCCTACGAGCAGTACTTC. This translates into CASSFRQGLPYEQYF.

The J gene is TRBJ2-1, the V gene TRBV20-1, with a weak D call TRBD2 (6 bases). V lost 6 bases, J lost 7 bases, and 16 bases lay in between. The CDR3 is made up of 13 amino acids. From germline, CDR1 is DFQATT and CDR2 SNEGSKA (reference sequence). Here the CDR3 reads CSANRLVLNEQFF. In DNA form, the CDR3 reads TGCAGTGCGAATAGACTAGTTTTGAATGAGCAGTTCTTC.

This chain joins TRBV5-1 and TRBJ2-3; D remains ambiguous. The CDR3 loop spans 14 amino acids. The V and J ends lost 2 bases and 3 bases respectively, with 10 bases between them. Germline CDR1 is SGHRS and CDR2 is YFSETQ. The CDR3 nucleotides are TGCGCCAGCAGCTTTTCGGGTCTTACAGATACGCAGTATTTT. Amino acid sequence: CASSFSGLTDTQYF.

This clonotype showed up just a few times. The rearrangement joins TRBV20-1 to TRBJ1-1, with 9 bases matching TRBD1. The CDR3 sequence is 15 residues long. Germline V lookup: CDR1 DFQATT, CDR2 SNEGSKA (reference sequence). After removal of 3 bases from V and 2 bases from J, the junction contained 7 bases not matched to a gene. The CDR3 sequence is CSASSPGQGNTEAFF. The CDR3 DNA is TGCAGTGCTAGCTCCCCGGGACAGGGAAACACTGAAGCTTTCTTT.

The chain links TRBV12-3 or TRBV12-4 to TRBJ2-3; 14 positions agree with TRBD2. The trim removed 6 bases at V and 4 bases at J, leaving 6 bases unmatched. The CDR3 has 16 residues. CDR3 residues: CASSRRLAGGADTQYF. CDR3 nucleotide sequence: TGTGCCAGCAGCCGAAGACTAGCGGGAGGGGCAGATACGCAGTATTTT.

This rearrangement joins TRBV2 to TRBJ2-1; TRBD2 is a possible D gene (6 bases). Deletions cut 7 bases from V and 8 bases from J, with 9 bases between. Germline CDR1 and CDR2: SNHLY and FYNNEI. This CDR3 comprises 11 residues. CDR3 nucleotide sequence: TGTGCCAGCACCGGGGAGGATGAGCAGTTCTTC. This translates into CASTGEDEQFF.

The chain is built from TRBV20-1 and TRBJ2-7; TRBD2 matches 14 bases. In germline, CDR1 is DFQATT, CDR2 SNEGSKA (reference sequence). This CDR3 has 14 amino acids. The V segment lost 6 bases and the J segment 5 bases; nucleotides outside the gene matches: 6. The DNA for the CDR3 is TGCAGTGCCTGGGGGGGACTAGCGGGAGACGAGCAGTACTTC. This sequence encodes CSAWGGLAGDEQYF.

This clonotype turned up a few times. In DNA form, the CDR3 reads TGTGCCACCAGTAAAGGGACTAGCGACGACCATGAGCAGTTCTTC. It encodes CATSKGTSDDHEQFF. This sequence joins TRBV24-1 and TRBJ2-1; TRBD2 agrees at 10 bases. Losses at the gene ends were 6 bases for V and 8 bases for J; bases not matched to a gene: 9. There are 15 residues in the CDR3. In germline, CDR1 is KGHDR, CDR2 SFDVKD.

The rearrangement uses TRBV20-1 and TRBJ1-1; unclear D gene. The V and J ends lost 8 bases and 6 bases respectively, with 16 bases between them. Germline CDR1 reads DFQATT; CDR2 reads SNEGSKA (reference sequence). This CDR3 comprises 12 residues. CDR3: CSTSQVRAEAFF. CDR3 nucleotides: TGCAGTACCTCCCAGGTCCGGGCTGAAGCTTTCTTT.

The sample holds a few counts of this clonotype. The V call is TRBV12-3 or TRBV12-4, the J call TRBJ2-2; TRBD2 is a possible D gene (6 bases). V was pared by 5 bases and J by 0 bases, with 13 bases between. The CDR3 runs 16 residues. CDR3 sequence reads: CASSDYGTANTGELFF. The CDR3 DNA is TGTGCCAGCAGTGACTACGGGACTGCGAACACCGGGGAGCTGTTTTTT.

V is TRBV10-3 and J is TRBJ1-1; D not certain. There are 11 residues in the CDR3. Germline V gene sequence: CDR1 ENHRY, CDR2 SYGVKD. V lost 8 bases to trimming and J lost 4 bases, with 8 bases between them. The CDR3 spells CAISSITEAFF. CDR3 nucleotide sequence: TGTGCCATCTCCAGTATCACTGAAGCTTTCTTT.

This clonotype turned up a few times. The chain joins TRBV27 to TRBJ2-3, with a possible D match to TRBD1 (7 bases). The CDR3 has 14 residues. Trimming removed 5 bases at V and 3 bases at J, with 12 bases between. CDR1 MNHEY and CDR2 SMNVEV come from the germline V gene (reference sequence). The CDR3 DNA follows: TGTGCCAGCAGTGCGACAGGGAGGACAGATACGCAGTATTTT. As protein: CASSATGRTDTQYF.

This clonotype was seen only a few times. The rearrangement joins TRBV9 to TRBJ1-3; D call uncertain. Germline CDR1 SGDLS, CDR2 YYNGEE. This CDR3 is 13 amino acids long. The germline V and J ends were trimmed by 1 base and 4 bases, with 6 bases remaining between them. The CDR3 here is CASSVIQGNTIYF. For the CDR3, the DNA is TGTGCCAGCAGCGTAATCCAGGGAAACACCATATATTTT.